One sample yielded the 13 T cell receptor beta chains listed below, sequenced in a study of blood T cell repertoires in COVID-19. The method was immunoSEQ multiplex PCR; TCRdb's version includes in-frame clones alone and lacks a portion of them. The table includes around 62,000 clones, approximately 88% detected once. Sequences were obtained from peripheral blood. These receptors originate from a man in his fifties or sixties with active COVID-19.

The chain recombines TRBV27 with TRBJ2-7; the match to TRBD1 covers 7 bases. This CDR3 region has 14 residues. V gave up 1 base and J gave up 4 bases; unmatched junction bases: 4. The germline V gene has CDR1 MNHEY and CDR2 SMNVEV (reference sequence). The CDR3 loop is CASSLLGTEYEQYF. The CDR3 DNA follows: TGTGCCAGCAGTTTATTGGGGACAGAGTACGAGCAGTACTTC.

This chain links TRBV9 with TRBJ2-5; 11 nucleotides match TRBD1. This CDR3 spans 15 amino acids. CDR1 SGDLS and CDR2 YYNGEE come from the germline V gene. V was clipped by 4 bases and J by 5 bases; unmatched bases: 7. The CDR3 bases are TGTGCCAGCAGCCCTTGGACAGGGGGCAGTGAGACCCAGTACTTC. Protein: CASSPWTGGSETQYF.

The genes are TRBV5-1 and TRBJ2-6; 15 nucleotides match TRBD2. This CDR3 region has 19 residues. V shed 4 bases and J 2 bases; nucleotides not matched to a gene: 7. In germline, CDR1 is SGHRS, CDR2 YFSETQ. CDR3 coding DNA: TGCGCCAGCAGCAGGACTAGCGGGGGGGCCGTACCTGGGGCCAACGTCCTGACTTTC. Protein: CASSRTSGGAVPGANVLTF. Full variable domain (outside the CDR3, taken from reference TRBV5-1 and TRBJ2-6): KAGVTQTPRYLIKTRGQQVTLSCSPISGHRSVSWYQQTPGQGLQFLFEYFSETQRNKGNFPGRFSGRQFSNSRSEMNVSTLELGDSALYLCASSRTSGGAVPGANVLTFGAGSRLTVL.

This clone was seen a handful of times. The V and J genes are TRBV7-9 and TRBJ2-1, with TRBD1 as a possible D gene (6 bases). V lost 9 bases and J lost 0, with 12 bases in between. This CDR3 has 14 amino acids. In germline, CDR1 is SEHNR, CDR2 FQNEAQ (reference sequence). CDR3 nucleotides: TGTGCCAGTAAGACAGGTAGCTCCTACAATGAGCAGTTCTTC. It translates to CASKTGSSYNEQFF.

Written as DNA, the CDR3 is TGTGCCACCAGCAGAGAAAGGGACAGGGGGCTTAACTCTGGAAACACCATATATTTT. Its protein is CATSRERDRGLNSGNTIYF. The chain employs TRBV15 and TRBJ1-3, with 12 nucleotides matching TRBD1. The J segment lost 0 bases and the V segment lost 0 bases, leaving 6 bases of the junction unmatched. Per the germline V gene, CDR1 is LNHNV and CDR2 is YYDKDF (reference sequence). The CDR3 loop spans 19 amino acids.

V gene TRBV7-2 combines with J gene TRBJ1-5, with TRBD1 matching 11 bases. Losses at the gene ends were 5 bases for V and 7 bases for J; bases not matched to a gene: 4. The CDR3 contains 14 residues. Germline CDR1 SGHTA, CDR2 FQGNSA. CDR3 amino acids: CASSRTGGAQPQHF. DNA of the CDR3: TGTGCCAGCAGCCGGACAGGGGGCGCCCAGCCCCAGCATTTT.

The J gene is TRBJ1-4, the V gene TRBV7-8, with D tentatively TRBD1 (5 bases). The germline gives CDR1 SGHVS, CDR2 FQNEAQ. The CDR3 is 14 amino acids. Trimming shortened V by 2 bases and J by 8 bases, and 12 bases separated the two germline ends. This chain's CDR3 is CASSLPGTREKLFF. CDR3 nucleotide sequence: TGTGCCAGCAGCTTACCAGGGACTCGGGAAAAACTGTTTTTT.

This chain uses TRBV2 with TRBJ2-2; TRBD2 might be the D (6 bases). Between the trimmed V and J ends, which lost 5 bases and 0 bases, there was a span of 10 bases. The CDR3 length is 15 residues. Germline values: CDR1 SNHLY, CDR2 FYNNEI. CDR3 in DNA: TGTGCCAGCAGTCCGTGGAGGGCGAACACCGGGGAGCTGTTTTTT. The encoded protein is CASSPWRANTGELFF.

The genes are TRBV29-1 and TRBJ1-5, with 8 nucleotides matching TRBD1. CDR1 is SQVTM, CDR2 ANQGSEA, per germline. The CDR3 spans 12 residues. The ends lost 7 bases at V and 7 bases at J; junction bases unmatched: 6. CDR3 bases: TGCAGCGCCGGGACAGGAATACAGCCCCAGCATTTT. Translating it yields CSAGTGIQPQHF.

The CDR3 DNA is TGTGCCAGCAGCGGACTTGGATCCAAGGATACGCAGTATTTT. This encodes CASSGLGSKDTQYF. This chain connects TRBV9 to TRBJ2-3, with D unresolved. CDR3 length: 14 residues. Germline V gives CDR1 SGDLS, CDR2 YYNGEE. Between the trimmed V and J ends, which lost 3 bases and 6 bases, there was a span of 14 bases.

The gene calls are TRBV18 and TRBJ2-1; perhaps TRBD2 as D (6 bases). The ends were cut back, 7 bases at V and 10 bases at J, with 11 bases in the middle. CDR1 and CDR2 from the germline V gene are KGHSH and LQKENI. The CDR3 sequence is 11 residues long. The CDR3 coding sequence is TGTGCCAGCTTAATCGGAGGGGAGCAGTTCTTC. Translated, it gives CASLIGGEQFF. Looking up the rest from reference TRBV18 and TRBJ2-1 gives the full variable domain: NAGVMQNPRHLVRRRGQEARLRCSPMKGHSHVYWYRQLPEEGLKFMVYLQKENIIDESGMPKERFSAEFPKEGPSILRIQQVVRGDSAAYFCASLIGGEQFFGPGTRLTVL.

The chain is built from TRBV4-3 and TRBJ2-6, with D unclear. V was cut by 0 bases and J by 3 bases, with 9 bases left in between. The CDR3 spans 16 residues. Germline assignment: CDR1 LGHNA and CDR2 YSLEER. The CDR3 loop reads CASSQDSGVGANVLTF. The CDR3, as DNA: TGCGCCAGCAGCCAAGATTCAGGTGTTGGGGCCAACGTCCTGACTTTC.

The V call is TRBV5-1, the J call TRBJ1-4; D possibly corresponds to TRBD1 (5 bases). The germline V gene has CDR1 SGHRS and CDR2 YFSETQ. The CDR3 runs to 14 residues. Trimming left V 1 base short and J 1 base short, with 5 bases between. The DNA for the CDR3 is TGCGCCAGCAGCTTGCAGGGAACTAATGAAAAACTGTTTTTT. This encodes CASSLQGTNEKLFF.